This section outlines one T cell receptor (beta chain) sequence together with its context. Its antigen is not identified. The CDR3 has 13 amino acids. Trimming pared 0 bases from V and 11 bases from J, leaving 11 bases between. Per the germline V gene, CDR1 is LNHNV and CDR2 is YYDKDF (reference sequence). Reverse transcribing all isolated RNA meant expressed TCRB transcripts were sequenced. The repertoire was sequenced with immunoSEQ multiplex PCR; TCRdb's copy has only in-frame clones and lacks some. The top ten clones hold 0.028% of a sample with roughly 260,000 clones, 20% of them seen once. This record belongs to a study of beta chain features in type 1 diabetes. Using CD45RO/CCR7/CD25/CD127/CD95/CD27, CD4+ naive, central memory, regulatory and stem cell-like memory cells were sorted. Findings and caveats of the study: Shortening of TCRB CDR3s, moderate but significant, appeared in all four CD4+ subsets of Type 1 diabetes patients.

This TCR derives from a woman between 35 and 50 years old with type 1 diabetes. The J gene is TRBJ1-5, the V gene TRBV15; D remains unclear. Sequencing was done on a sample of naive CD4+ T cells from blood. The chain's CDR3 is CATSRDPIEAQHF. The CDR3 DNA reads TGTGCCACCAGCAGAGATCCCATAGAAGCCCAGCATTTT.